The TCR beta chain under discussion was sequenced for a study of cytomegalovirus exposure and HLA in healthy donors. The wider study: In a later analysis, it was reported that the 120 or so validation repertoires had been produced on the same platform as the roughly 700 repertoires belonging to the first cohort. Study-level results: Using the classifier, cytomegalovirus status was reportedly diagnosed with high specificity and sensitivity. Cytomegalovirus-associated status was assigned to 150 or so TCR beta chains.

The approximately 120-subject validation cohort, separate from the approximately 670-subject first cohort, included the donors. There are 13 residues in the CDR3. Germline V gene data show CDR1 as SEHNR and CDR2 as FQNEAQ (reference sequence). The V end lost 2 bases, the J end lost 4 bases, and 6 bases lay between the germline ends. Repertoires were generated with immunoSEQ multiplex PCR, while TCRdb's copy carries only in-frame clones and drops some. Of 160,000 or so clones listed, 88% are singletons. A few counts support this clone. As yet, its antigen is unknown. This chain joins TRBV7-9 and TRBJ1-5; D is ambiguous. This receptor was taken from a man in his late teens or twenties in good health and CMV-seronegative. The sequencing sample was made of PBMCs. CDR3 region: CASSLNWNQPQHF. The CDR3 coding sequence is TGTGCCAGCAGCTTAAACTGGAATCAGCCCCAGCATTTT.